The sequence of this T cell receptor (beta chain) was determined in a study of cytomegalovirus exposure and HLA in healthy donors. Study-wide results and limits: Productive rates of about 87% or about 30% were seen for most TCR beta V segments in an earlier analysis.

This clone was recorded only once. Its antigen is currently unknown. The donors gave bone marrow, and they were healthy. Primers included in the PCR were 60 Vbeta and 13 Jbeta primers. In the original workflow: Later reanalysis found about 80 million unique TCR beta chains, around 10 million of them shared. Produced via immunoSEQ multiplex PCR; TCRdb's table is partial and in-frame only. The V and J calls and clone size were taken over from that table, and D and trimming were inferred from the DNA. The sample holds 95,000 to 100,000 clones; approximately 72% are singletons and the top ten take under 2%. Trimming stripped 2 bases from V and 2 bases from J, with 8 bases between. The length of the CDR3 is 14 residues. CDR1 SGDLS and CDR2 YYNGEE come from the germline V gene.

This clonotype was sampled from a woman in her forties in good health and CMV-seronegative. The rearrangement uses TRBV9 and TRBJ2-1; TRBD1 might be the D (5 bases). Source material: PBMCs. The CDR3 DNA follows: TGTGCCAGCAGCGTCGACAGTACCTACAATGAGCAGTTCTTC. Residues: CASSVDSTYNEQFF.